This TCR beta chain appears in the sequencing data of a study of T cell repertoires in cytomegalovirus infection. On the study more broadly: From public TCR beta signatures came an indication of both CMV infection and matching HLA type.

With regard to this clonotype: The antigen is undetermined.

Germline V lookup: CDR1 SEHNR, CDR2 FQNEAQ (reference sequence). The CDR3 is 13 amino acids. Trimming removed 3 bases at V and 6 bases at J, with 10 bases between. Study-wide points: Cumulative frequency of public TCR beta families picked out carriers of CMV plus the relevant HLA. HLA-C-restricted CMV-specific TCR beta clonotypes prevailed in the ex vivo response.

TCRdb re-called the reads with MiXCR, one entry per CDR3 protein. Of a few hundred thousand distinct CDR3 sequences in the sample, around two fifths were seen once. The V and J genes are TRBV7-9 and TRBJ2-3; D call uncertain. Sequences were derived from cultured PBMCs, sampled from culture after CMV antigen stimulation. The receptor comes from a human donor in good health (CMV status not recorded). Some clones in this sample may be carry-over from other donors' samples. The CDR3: CASSFLPSDTQYF. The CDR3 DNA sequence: TGTGCCAGCAGCTTTCTCCCTTCGGATACGCAGTATTTT.